This TCR beta chain was sequenced during a study of T cell changes during pregnancy in multiple sclerosis. Sequencing was performed with immunoSEQ multiplex PCR; in TCRdb, only in-frame clones are kept and a portion is missing. The sample yields some 56,000 clones, 92% seen once. This clone is classed as medium-sized. Losses at the gene ends were 6 bases for V and 6 bases for J; bases not matched to a gene: 0. CDR3 length equals 11 residues. Germline V gene lookup returns CDR1 MNHEY and CDR2 SVGAGI. The receptor's source is a female donor with multiple sclerosis, enrolled in a pregnancy study. Sequencing used CD4+ T cells from peripheral blood mononuclear cells, obtained after pregnancy. The chain carries TRBV6-5 and TRBJ2-3; TRBD1 matches at 7 bases. CDR3 sequence reads: CASRTGDTQYF. CDR3 sequence (DNA): TGTGCCAGCAGGACAGGGGATACGCAGTATTTT.